This TCR beta chain was obtained from a study of CD8 T cells in Susac syndrome (dated by TCRdb to the late 2010s). Study-wide context: Of the Susac syndrome patients who were sequenced, eight were in clinical remission while six had clinically active disease. At blood withdrawal, Susac syndrome patients were either therapy-naive, taking corticosteroids (in some cases with IVIg as well), or taking IVIg alone. The study used repertoire sequencing to test whether antigen drove CD8+ T cell activation and differentiation in Susac syndrome.

A distance of 12 bases separates the germline ends of V and J, which lose 3 bases and 1 base respectively. CDR1 DFQATT and CDR2 SNEGSKA are derived from the germline V gene (reference sequence). The CDR3 has 14 amino acids, counting the end cysteine and phenylalanine. The DNA shown is the 42-base CDR3, in frame from base 1. Turning to this clonotype: Its antigen is currently not known. It has no much larger one-base neighbor in the sample; base qualities were not kept.

Peripheral blood CD8+ and CD4+ T cells from healthy donors, Susac syndrome patients and multiple sclerosis patients were profiled using high-throughput TCR beta sequencing. Susac syndrome patients met recently defined diagnostic criteria for definite or probable disease. Bulk CD8+ and CD4+ T cells were purified magnetically by negative isolation, whereas CD8+ TEMRA cells were enriched by FACS. Blood was drawn into EDTA tubes, processed within 24 hours, and PBMCs were isolated by density gradient centrifugation. PBMCs destined for TCR sequencing were cryopreserved in liquid nitrogen and later thawed in a 37 °C water bath. The sorted or isolated CD4+, CD8+ and CD8+ TEMRA cells reached a purity of at least 90%. General conclusions and limits of the study: The number of individuals in the TCR sequencing and HLA analysis was acknowledged as relatively small. The CD4+ T cell repertoire of patients with Susac syndrome showed no detectable clonal expansion.

RNA was extracted using the RNeasy kit, and about 0.5 to 1 microgram was reverse transcribed with random hexamers. The immunoSEQ multiplex PCR assay, covering 54 Vbeta and 13 Jbeta segments, was used to amplify TCR beta CDR3 regions. To correct PCR amplification bias, a synthetic template baseline was used for both primer optimization and computational correction. From the authors' description of their analysis: Reads were assigned to V, D and J genes according to IMGT and analyzed in immunoSEQ Analyzer, with only productive sequences retained. Clonality was calculated as one minus the Shannon entropy normalized by log2 of the number of productive unique sequences. For each patient and control, public and private clones were evaluated among the 100 most prevalent clones. Clones were defined as Susac-specific if absent from the healthy and MS cohorts, from 900 to 1,300 published viral clones and from other ImmuneACCESS disease sequences. In TCRdb, the public reads were trimmed at Q25 with fastp and aligned with MiXCR, with productive beta chains retained. Identical CDR3 protein sequences are pooled into one entry, listed with their most common genes and DNA. The V and J calls, along with clone size, are taken from TCRdb and not from the paper's own processing. Present in this sample are tens of thousands of distinct CDR3 sequences, 85% to 95% of which were seen just once. The biggest ten clones account for about 0.3% of the sample.

The chain employs TRBV20-1 and TRBJ1-1, and TRBD1 may be the D gene, going by 6 matching bases. The sequenced sample was CD4+ T cells from PBMCs. This TCR was sampled from a human donor with Susac syndrome. Read as DNA, the sequence is TGCAGTGCTAGTGCGACGACAGGGAACACTGAAGCTTTCTTT. This gives the protein CSASATTGNTEAFF.